The rows below give T cell receptor beta chains drawn from one sample of a study of blood T cell repertoires in COVID-19. Libraries were prepared by immunoSEQ multiplex PCR; TCRdb keeps only in-frame clonotypes and omits some of them. This sample has about 200,000 clones; more than 75% occur once, and the top ten carry 4.5% to 7.5%. The specimen sequenced was peripheral blood. The receptors shown here come from an older man with acute or convalescent COVID-19. The CDR3 runs from the conserved cysteine through the conserved F or W. D genes are given only for firm matches. Expanded clones are given a class, and other clones once, few, many or no size at all.

size | J | V | D | CDR3 | DNA
few | TRBJ2-2 | TRBV7-2 | - | CASSKGRGTTGELFF | TGTGCCAGCAGCAAAGGGAGGGGGACTACCGGGGAGCTGTTTTTT
- | TRBJ2-7 | TRBV27 | TRBD2 | CASSLSYGRAVEQYF | TGTGCCAGCAGTTTATCTTACGGGAGGGCGGTCGAGCAGTACTTC
few | TRBJ1-2 | TRBV18 | - | CASSEGSNYGYTF | TGTGCCAGCTCCGAGGGATCGAACTATGGCTACACCTTC
- | TRBJ1-6 | TRBV19 | TRBD1 | CASSSRQGAGSPLHF | TGTGCCAGTAGTTCACGGCAGGGGGCGGGATCACCCCTCCACTTT
once | TRBJ1-6 | TRBV18 | TRBD1 | CASSRDRGHHNSPLHF | TGTGCCAGCTCCCGTGACAGGGGGCATCATAATTCACCCCTCCACTTT
- | TRBJ2-7 | TRBV21-1 | - | CASSNPAGMREQYF | TGTGCCAGCAGCAATCCGGCGGGGATGCGCGAGCAGTACTTC
- | TRBJ1-2 | TRBV18 | - | CASSPLPEGGGKNYGYTF | TGTGCCAGCTCACCCCTCCCGGAGGGTGGTGGCAAAAACTATGGCTACACCTTC
- | TRBJ2-2 | TRBV2 | TRBD2 | CASSESGGGPGTGELFF | TGTGCCAGCAGTGAATCTGGGGGGGGTCCGGGCACCGGGGAGCTGTTTTTT
once | TRBJ2-6 | TRBV19 | TRBD2 | CASSTGLAGVGGANVLTF | TGTGCCAGTAGTACAGGACTAGCGGGAGTTGGTGGGGCCAACGTCCTGACTTTC
- | TRBJ1-1 | TRBV9 | - | CASSALIRTEAFF | TGTGCCAGCAGCGCTCTAATTCGTACTGAAGCTTTCTTT
- | TRBJ1-4 | TRBV18 | - | CASSPVAGTTNEKLFF | TGTGCCAGCTCGCCAGTCGCAGGCACAACTAATGAAAAACTGTTTTTT
once | TRBJ2-1 | TRBV4-1 | TRBD2 | CASSQVPSGSFSSYNEQFF | TGCGCCAGCAGCCAAGTGCCTAGCGGGAGTTTTAGCTCCTACAATGAGCAGTTCTTC